This T cell receptor beta chain was sequenced in a study of vaccination effects on CD4 cells after COVID-19. Deletions cut 4 bases from V and 4 bases from J, with 14 bases between. Germline CDR1 and CDR2: SGHDT and YYEEEE. The length of the CDR3 is 14 residues. Sequenced by immunoSEQ multiplex PCR; TCRdb stores in-frame clones only, minus some. The sample contains fewer than 30,000 clones, roughly two thirds of which appear only once. Concerning this clone itself: The target antigen is unknown.

ViraFEST expansion of antigen-specific CD4+ T cells with viral peptide pools preceded sequencing. Isolation of CD4+ T cells took place after less than twelve days of culture. Nobody among the vaccine recipients had prior SARS-CoV-2 infection (nucleocapsid antibodies were negative). A density of about 1.8 million PBMC per well was used; these cells were cultured with roughly 10 IU/ml IL-2 and roughly 10 ug/ml peptides. Broader study findings: Clonal contraction was marked in infection- and vaccine-induced clones late after vaccination.

The source is a human donor who received a COVID-19 vaccine. V is TRBV5-6 and J is TRBJ1-1; D gene ambiguous. Sequenced here: CD4+ T cells from PBMCs cultured with SARS-CoV-2 spike peptides, sampled before COVID-19 vaccination. The chain's CDR3 is CASSPPSRATEAFF. CDR3 nucleotide sequence: TGTGCCAGCAGCCCCCCCTCGAGGGCCACTGAAGCTTTCTTT.